This TCR beta chain is drawn from a study of blood T cell repertoires in COVID-19 (dated by TCRdb to 2018 to 2020). Concerning the study at large: Samples covering the acute and convalescent phases of COVID-19 were provided by collaborators in the United States, Italy and Spain. The prospective study material was composed of cDNA or gDNA derived from T cells, B-cell-depleted T cells, or PBMCs. The repertoires were released in a freely available public database meant as a resource for research on the immune response to SARS-CoV-2. The sample metadata nearly always contained a de-identified subject ID, COVID-19 status, age in years and sex. The samples were drawn from the first 160 participants of the ongoing ImmuneRACE study and from about 1,200 subjects provided by 6 global collaborators. Subjects who had been exposed to COVID-19, were actively infected with it, or had recovered from it provided the deeply sampled blood TCRbeta repertoires that made up the dataset. Where available, HLA class I and class II types were obtained from metadata supplied by the sample provider rather than from assay-based typing.

One collaborating source in Seattle enrolled patients during active infection and followed them longitudinally through the course of disease. Whole blood was collected in K2EDTA tubes by collaborating institutions according to the institutions' own protocols. For TCRbeta analysis, collaborator samples were shipped as frozen whole blood, as isolated PBMCs, or as DNA extracted from either sample type. Concerning this clone: This receptor's antigen is unknown. Base quality data are lacking; no much larger clone is found one base away.

TCRbeta CDR3 regions were amplified from genomic DNA by means of the immunoSEQ Assay, a bias-controlled multiplex PCR. The paper's data handling went like this. Nucleated cell counts per sample were estimated from amplification of reference gene primers within the assay. To quantify the absolute abundance of each unique TCRbeta CDR3 rearrangement, sequence reads were collapsed and filtered. For each sample, productive Simpson clonality was calculated as the square root of Simpson's diversity index over productive rearrangements. The source is immuneACCESS, and TCRdb retained only in-frame sequences with V and J called. Part of the clones is not carried over; for the studies checked, unresolved V genes explain less than half of this, and the remainder is unexplained. The V and J calls and the clone size are those of that table, but D and trimming were determined from the DNA. Across this sample there are 100,000 to 150,000 clones, with around 89% seen only once. The ten largest clones add up to less than 5.5% of the sample.

General findings and caveats noted by the study authors: Clinical and demographic metadata were provided uncurated, with the amount varying by source and participant.

The specimen was peripheral blood. This receptor was obtained from a man aged 60-69 years with COVID-19, enrolled during active disease.

For the CDR3, the sequence is CASSNPPGQRAFF. The nucleotide sequence reads TGTGCCAGCAGTAACCCGCCGGGACAGAGAGCTTTCTTT. Recombination connected TRBV6-5 to TRBJ1-1; 7 junctional bases match TRBD1. From the cysteine up to the phenylalanine, the CDR3 has a length of 13 residues. Just the 39-base CDR3 DNA is kept, in frame starting at base 1. CDR1 and CDR2, per the germline V gene, are MNHEY and SVGAGI. Trimming takes 5 bases off V and 10 bases off J; junction bases not matched to a gene: 10.